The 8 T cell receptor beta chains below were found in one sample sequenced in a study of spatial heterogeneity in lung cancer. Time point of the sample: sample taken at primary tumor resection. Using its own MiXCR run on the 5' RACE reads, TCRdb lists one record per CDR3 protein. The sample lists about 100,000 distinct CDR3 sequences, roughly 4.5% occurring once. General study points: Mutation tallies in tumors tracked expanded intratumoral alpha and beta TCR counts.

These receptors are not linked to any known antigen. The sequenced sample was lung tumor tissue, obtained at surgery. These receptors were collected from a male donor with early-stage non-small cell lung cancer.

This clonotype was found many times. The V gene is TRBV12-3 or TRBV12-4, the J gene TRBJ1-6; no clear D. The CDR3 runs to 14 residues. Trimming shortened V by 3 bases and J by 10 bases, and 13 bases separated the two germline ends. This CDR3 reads CASSLHGFLSPLHF. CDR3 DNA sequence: TGTGCCAGCAGTTTGCACGGTTTCTTATCACCCCTCCACTTT.

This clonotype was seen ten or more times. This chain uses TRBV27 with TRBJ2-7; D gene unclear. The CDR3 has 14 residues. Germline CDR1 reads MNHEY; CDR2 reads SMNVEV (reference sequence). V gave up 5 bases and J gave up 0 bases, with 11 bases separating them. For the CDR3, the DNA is TGTGCCAGCAGTCAGTCGAGGTACTCCTACGAGCAGTACTTC. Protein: CASSQSRYSYEQYF.

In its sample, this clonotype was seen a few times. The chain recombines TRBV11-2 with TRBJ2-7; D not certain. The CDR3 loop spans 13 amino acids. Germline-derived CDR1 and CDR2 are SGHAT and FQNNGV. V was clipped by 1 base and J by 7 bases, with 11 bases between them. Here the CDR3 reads CASSLGTSWEQYF. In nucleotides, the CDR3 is TGTGCCAGCAGCTTAGGGACGTCCTGGGAGCAGTACTTC.

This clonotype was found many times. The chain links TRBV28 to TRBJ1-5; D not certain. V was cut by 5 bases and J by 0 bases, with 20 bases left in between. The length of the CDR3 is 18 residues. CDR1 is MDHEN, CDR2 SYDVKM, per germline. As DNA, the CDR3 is TGTGCCAGCAGTACTCTAAAAAGGAAGGTATATAGCAATCAGCCCCAGCATTTT. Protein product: CASSTLKRKVYSNQPQHF.

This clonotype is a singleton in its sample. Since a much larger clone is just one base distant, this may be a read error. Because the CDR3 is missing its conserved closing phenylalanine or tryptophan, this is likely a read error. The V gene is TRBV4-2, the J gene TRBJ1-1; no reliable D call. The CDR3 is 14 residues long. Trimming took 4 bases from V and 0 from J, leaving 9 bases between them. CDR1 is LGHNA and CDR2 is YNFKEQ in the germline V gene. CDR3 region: CASSPDGMNTEAFS. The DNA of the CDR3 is TGTGCCAGCAGCCCGGACGGCATGAACACTGAAGCTTTCTCT.

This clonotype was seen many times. The CDR3 DNA sequence: TGCAGTGCTAGAGATTTAGCTAGCGGGAGGGCCGCCGGGGAGCTGTTTTTT. Protein product: CSARDLASGRAAGELFF. This chain joins TRBV20-1 and TRBJ2-2; 12 nucleotides line up with TRBD2. V lost 0 bases to trimming and J lost 6 bases; unmatched junction nucleotides: 8. The CDR3 has 17 residues. The germline V gene encodes CDR1 DFQATT and CDR2 SNEGSKA (reference sequence).

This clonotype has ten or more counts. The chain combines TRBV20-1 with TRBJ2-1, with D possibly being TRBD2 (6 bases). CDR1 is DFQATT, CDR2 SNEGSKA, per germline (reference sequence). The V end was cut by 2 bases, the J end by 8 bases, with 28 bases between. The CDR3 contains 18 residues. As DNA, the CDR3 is TGCAGTGCTAGACCTAATCCGGGACTCGGAAGACGTTACGATGAGCAGTTCTTC. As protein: CSARPNPGLGRRYDEQFF.

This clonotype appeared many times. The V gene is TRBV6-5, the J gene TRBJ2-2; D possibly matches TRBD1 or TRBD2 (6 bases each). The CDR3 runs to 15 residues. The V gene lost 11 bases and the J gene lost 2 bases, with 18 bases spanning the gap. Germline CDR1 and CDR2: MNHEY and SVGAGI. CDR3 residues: CASSGGLKNTGELFF. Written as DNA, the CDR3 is TGTGCCTCGTCCGGGGGCCTCAAAAACACCGGGGAGCTGTTTTTT.